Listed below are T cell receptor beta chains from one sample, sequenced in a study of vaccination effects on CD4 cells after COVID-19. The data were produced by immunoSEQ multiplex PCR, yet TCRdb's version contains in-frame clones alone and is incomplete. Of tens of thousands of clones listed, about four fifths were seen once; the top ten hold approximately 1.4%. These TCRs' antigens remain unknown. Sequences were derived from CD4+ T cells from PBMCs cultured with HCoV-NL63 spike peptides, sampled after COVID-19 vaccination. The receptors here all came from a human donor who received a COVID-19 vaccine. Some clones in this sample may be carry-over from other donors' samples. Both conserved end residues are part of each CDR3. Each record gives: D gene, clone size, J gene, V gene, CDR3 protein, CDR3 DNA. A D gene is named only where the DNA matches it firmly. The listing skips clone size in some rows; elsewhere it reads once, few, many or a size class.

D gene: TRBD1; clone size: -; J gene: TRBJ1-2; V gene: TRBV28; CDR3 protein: CASSSGPPGQVNGYTF; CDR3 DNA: TGTGCCAGCAGTTCCGGCCCCCCCGGACAGGTTAATGGCTACACCTTC
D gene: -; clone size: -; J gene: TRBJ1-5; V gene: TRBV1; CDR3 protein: CTSSQDATGRQPQHF; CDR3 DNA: TGCACCAGCAGCCAAGATGCGACAGGGAGGCAGCCCCAGCATTTT
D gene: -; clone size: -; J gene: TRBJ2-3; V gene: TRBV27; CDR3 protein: CASMPGQSSTDTQYF; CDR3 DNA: TGTGCCAGCATGCCCGGACAGTCTAGCACAGATACGCAGTATTTT
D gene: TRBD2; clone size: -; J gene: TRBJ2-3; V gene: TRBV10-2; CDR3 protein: CASSSYGGRGAGDTQYF; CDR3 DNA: TGCGCCAGCAGTTCGTACGGGGGGCGGGGGGCGGGAGATACGCAGTATTTT
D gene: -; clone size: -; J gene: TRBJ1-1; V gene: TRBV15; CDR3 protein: CATSRTDSLNTEAFF; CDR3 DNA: TGTGCCACCAGCAGGACCGACAGTCTGAACACTGAAGCTTTCTTT
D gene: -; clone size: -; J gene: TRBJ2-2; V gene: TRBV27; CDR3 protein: CASSFINDPGELFF; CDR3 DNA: TGTGCCAGCAGTTTTATAAACGACCCTGGGGAGCTGTTTTTT
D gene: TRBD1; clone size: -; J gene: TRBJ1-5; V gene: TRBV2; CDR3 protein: CASRTGGWSNQPQHF; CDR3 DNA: TGTGCCAGCAGGACAGGGGGATGGAGCAATCAGCCCCAGCATTTT
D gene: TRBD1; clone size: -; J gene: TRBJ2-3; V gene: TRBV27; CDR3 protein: CASSFGDRSTDTQYF; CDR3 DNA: TGTGCCAGCAGTTTCGGGGACAGAAGCACAGATACGCAGTATTTT
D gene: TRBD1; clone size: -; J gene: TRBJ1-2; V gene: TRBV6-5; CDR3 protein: CASSPQMSTGQHTF; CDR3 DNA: TGTGCCAGCAGTCCCCAAATGTCGACAGGGCAGCATACCTTC
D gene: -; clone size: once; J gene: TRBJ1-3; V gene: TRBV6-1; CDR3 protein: CASSEAGTGRNTIYF; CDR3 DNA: TGTGCCAGCAGTGAAGCGGGTACAGGTAGAAACACCATATATTTT
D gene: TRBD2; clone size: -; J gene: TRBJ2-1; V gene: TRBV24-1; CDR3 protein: CATSDKLAGSYNEQFF; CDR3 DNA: TGTGCCACCAGTGATAAGCTAGCGGGGTCCTACAATGAGCAGTTCTTC
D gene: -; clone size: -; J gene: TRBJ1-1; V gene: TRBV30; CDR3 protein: CAWRDYGGEAFF; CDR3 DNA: TGTGCCTGGAGGGATTACGGGGGGGAAGCTTTCTTT